Listed below are T cell receptor beta chains from one sample, sequenced in a study of T cells expressing NK-cell markers. TCRdb derives one entry per CDR3 protein from the 5' RACE reads, leaving out DNA. The sample includes 300,000 to 450,000 distinct CDR3 sequences. The sequencing sample was made of blood T cells: a sorted CD56 or NKG2C T cell subset, CD4+ or CD8+ T cells, or bulk PBMC T cells (not recorded which). These receptors all come from a man aged 18 to 69 in good health. Each CDR3 is given with its conserved first and last residue.

>TRBV7-3|TRBJ1-1
CASSGGGGLKRAFF
>TRBV12-3/TRBV12-4|TRBJ1-5
CASSLRGDQPQHF
>TRBV28|TRBJ2-5
CASSLGGGASQETQYF
>TRBV4-2|TRBJ1-2
CASSEKGQGLDGYTF
>TRBV7-3|TRBJ2-3
CASSLTGLAGDTQYF
>TRBV12-3/TRBV12-4|TRBJ1-4
CASSLYLGSTNEKLFF
>TRBV6-5|TRBJ2-3
CASSYGTTNTDTQYF
>TRBV19|TRBJ2-1
CASTPRPGQGSYNEQFF
>TRBV2|TRBJ1-1
CASSEEGREAFF
>TRBV7-2|TRBJ1-6
CASSLGEIKNSPLHF
>TRBV2|TRBJ1-4
CASKTGWTTNEKLFF
>TRBV28|TRBJ2-6
CASSFLSANSGANVLTF
>TRBV9|TRBJ2-5
CASSPRGTPQETQYF
>TRBV20-1|TRBJ1-6
CSGVGGSSPLHF
>TRBV6-2/TRBV6-3|TRBJ2-3
CASRLRAGTDTQYF
>TRBV5-4|TRBJ2-3
CASSLGRAWDTQYF